This entry lists 10 T cell receptor beta chains sequenced from one sample in a study of post-analysis software for immune sequencing data. Every TCR beta cDNA library bore unique molecular identifiers. TCRdb independently ran MiXCR on the PCR reads; one entry per CDR3 protein. Seen here are 150,000 to 200,000 distinct CDR3 sequences, about 29% observed once, and the top ten hold less than 1.6%. Study-level results: Five TRBV segments occurring more often in patients than controls included TRBV5-6, TRBV5-1 and TRBV20-1.

These receptors have no known antigen. Sequencing was performed on blood. The source of these receptors is a girl aged 5-17 years with multiple sclerosis.

About this clonotype: Mismatch with germline at one junction end may stem from a read error. This sequence joins TRBV12-3 or TRBV12-4 and TRBJ2-7; possibly TRBD1 for D (6 bases). CDR3 size: 13 residues. CDR3 in DNA: TGTACCAGCAGTTTAACCAGGGACAATGAGCAGTACTTC. Protein product: CTSSLTRDNEQYF.

V and J are TRBV2 and TRBJ1-1; D is unclear. This CDR3 has 12 amino acids. The ends were cut back, 8 bases at V and 11 bases at J, with 18 bases in the middle. Germline loops: CDR1 SNHLY, CDR2 FYNNEI. In nucleotides, the CDR3 is TGTGCCAGCCCTGCCGGGGTGGGAATGGCTTTCTTT. Protein: CASPAGVGMAFF. The complete variable domain, with remaining parts taken from reference TRBV2 and TRBJ1-1, reads EPEVTQTPSHQVTQMGQEVILRCVPISNHLYFYWYRQILGQKVEFLVSFYNNEISEKSEIFDDQFSVERPDGSNFTLKIRSTKLEDSAMYFCASPAGVGMAFFGQGTRLTVV.

There are many counts of this clonotype. The chain carries TRBV5-1 and TRBJ2-1, with 7 nucleotides matching TRBD2. J was trimmed by 1 base and V by 3 bases; bases with no gene match: 10. The CDR3 loop spans 17 amino acids. Germline V lookup: CDR1 SGHRS, CDR2 YFSETQ. The CDR3 sequence: CASSSGGREGSYNEQFF. DNA for the CDR3: TGCGCCAGCAGCTCCGGCGGGAGAGAAGGGTCCTACAATGAGCAGTTCTTC.

Ten or more counts support this clonotype. The chain couples TRBV10-3 to TRBJ1-2; TRBD1 is a possible D gene (5 bases). V was pared by 0 bases and J by 8 bases, with 13 bases between. This CDR3 has 14 amino acids. CDR1 is ENHRY and CDR2 is SYGVKD in the germline V gene. The CDR3 loop is CAISESRGADGYTF. The CDR3 DNA sequence: TGTGCCATCAGTGAGTCGAGGGGTGCGGACGGCTACACCTTC.

The V gene is TRBV12-3 or TRBV12-4, the J gene TRBJ1-5; D remains unclear. The V gene lost 4 bases and the J gene lost 5 bases, with 9 bases spanning the gap. The CDR3 totals 13 residues. The CDR3 DNA reads TGTGCCAGCAGTTGGTCGGGAGATCAGCCCCAGCATTTT. Amino acid sequence: CASSWSGDQPQHF.

The CDR3 spells CASSYSAGRAGQPQHF. The CDR3 DNA follows: TGTGCCAGCAGTTACTCGGCGGGACGGGCAGGACAGCCCCAGCATTTT. The V call is TRBV6-6, the J call TRBJ1-5, with D perhaps TRBD1 (5 bases). The CDR3 length is 16 residues. Per germline, CDR1 MNHNY and CDR2 SVGAGI (reference sequence). V dropped 0 bases and J dropped 7 bases, with 16 bases sitting between them.

The chain joins TRBV28 to TRBJ2-4; perhaps TRBD1 as D (6 bases). The assigned J gene may be wrong: the sequence end matches TRBJ2-5 better. The CDR3 runs 14 residues. CDR1 is MDHEN and CDR2 is SYDVKM in the germline V gene. In nucleotides, the CDR3 is TGTGCCAGCAGATACTGGACAGACCAAGAGACCCAGTACTTC. It is translated as CASRYWTDQETQYF.

Turning to this clonotype: The junction and the germline gene differ at one end; a read error may be behind it. The chain employs TRBV28 and TRBJ1-2; no clear D gene. The CDR3 consists of 11 residues. Germline loops: CDR1 MDHEN, CDR2 SYDVKM. The CDR3 reads CASSVFYDYTF. The DNA for the CDR3 is TGTGCCAGCAGCGTTTTCTATGACTACACCTTC.

The rearrangement uses TRBV6-5 and TRBJ2-4, with a possible D match to TRBD2 (6 bases). The ends were cut back, 0 bases at V and 6 bases at J, with 18 bases in the middle. Germline CDR1 is MNHEY and CDR2 is SVGAGI. This CDR3 spans 17 amino acids. The CDR3 DNA sequence: TGTGCCAGCAGTTACTCGGGGCGATGGGGGGATGGAAACATTCAGTACTTC. This codes for CASSYSGRWGDGNIQYF.

The chain carries TRBV27 and TRBJ2-4; TRBD1 matches at 9 bases. Germline CDR1 and CDR2: MNHEY and SMNVEV (reference sequence). The junction had 5 bases not matched to a gene; V was cut back by 8 bases and J by 6 bases. The CDR3 loop spans 13 amino acids. CDR3 nucleotides: TGTGCCAGCCGGACAGGGGCGTCAAACATTCAGTACTTC. Translated, it gives CASRTGASNIQYF.